Below are 29 T cell receptor beta chains sequenced from a single sample in a study of glioma-infiltrating T cells. Amplification of TCR alpha and beta CDR3 regions from RNA used iRepertoire nested multiplex PCR. A single record per CDR3 protein comes from TCRdb applying MiXCR to the multiplex PCR reads. The sample records more than 90,000 distinct CDR3 sequences, 35% to 45% being singletons. The sequencing sample was made of glioma tissue, nonneoplastic brain tissue, or PBMCs (not recorded which). These receptors were obtained from a human donor with low-grade glioma or glioblastoma, undergoing nonglioma brain surgery, or in good health (not recorded which).

CDR3: CASSFGLHSEKLFF. The CDR3 coding sequence is TGTGCCAGCAGCTTCGGGCTACATTCTGAAAAACTGTTTTTT. This rearrangement joins TRBV13 to TRBJ1-4; unclear D gene. The CDR3 consists of 14 residues. Trimming took off 3 bases at V and 7 bases at J, with 12 bases between the two ends. CDR1 and CDR2 from the germline V gene are PRHDT and FYEKMQ (reference sequence).

The rearrangement links TRBV19 to TRBJ1-2, with 9 positions matching TRBD1. With 6 bases clipped from V and 2 bases from J, the junction kept 7 bases outside the gene matches. This CDR3 has 15 residues. Germline V lookup: CDR1 LNHDA, CDR2 SQIVND (reference sequence). Here the CDR3 reads CASRGQGQRNYGYTF. CDR3 bases: TGTGCCAGTAGGGGACAGGGCCAAAGAAACTATGGCTACACCTTC. The whole variable domain, remainder taken from reference TRBV19 and TRBJ1-2, is DGGITQSPKYLFRKEGQNVTLSCEQNLNHDAMYWYRQDPGQGLRLIYYSQIVNDFQKGDIAEGYSVSREKKESFPLTVTSAQKNPTAFYLCASRGQGQRNYGYTFGSGTRLTVV.

V gene TRBV6-9 combines with J gene TRBJ2-5; possibly TRBD1 or TRBD2 for D (5 bases each). CDR1 MNHGY and CDR2 SVAAGI come from the germline V gene. This CDR3 spans 15 amino acids. V was trimmed by 4 bases and J by 1 base, leaving 13 bases between them. The DNA for the CDR3 is TGTGCCAGCAGTTGGGGACCTGGCGGCCAAGAGACCCAGTACTTC. Its translation: CASSWGPGGQETQYF.

This clonotype was counted a single time. At one boundary the junction diverges from the germline segment, which might be a read error. This chain uses TRBV27 with TRBJ2-7, with D possibly being TRBD1 (6 bases). The CDR3 is 14 residues long. The germline CDR1 and CDR2 sequences are MNHEY and SMNVEV (reference sequence). CDR3 residues: CASSPWDTWGEQHF. DNA for the CDR3: TGTGCCAGCAGTCCTTGGGACACCTGGGGTGAGCAGCACTTC.

The sample holds many counts of this clonotype. The chain combines TRBV29-1 with TRBJ2-1; D ambiguous. The germline V and J ends were trimmed by 5 bases and 0 bases, with 11 bases remaining between them. The CDR3 covers 14 residues. Germline V gene data show CDR1 as SQVTM and CDR2 as ANQGSEA. CDR3 sequence reads: CSVKGLSSYNEQFF. For the CDR3, the DNA is TGCAGCGTTAAAGGCCTGAGCTCCTACAATGAGCAGTTCTTC.

This clonotype showed up just a few times. The chain employs TRBV29-1 and TRBJ1-1; 9 bases map to TRBD1. The length of the CDR3 is 13 residues. Germline values: CDR1 SQVTM, CDR2 ANQGSEA. V gave up 6 bases and J gave up 5 bases; unmatched junction bases: 7. CDR3 protein: CSVGDRVGTEAFF. The CDR3 DNA sequence: TGCAGCGTCGGGGACAGGGTGGGAACTGAAGCTTTCTTT.

This rearrangement joins TRBV11-3 to TRBJ1-1; D unclear. This CDR3 contains 14 residues. Germline lookup yields CDR1 SGHNT and CDR2 YENEEA. Trimming removed 1 base at V and 0 bases at J, with 6 bases between. The CDR3: CASSLGSVNTEAFF. CDR3 DNA sequence: TGTGCCAGCAGCTTAGGCAGCGTGAACACTGAAGCTTTCTTT.

Comments on this clonotype: A read error may account for a junction end that differs from germline. The chain recombines TRBV6-5 with TRBJ2-3, with 8 bases fitting TRBD2. The germline gives CDR1 MNHEY, CDR2 SVGAGI. This CDR3 region has 16 residues. The CDR3 sequence: CASSYRGGTSTDTQYF. The CDR3 DNA is TGCGCCAGCAGTTACCGGGGGGGAACTAGCACAGATACGCAGTATTTT.

This clonotype came up many times. This CDR3 reads CASSLRTGEGGYTF. DNA for the CDR3: TGCGCCAGCAGCCTCCGGACAGGGGAGGGCGGCTACACCTTC. The V and J genes are TRBV5-1 and TRBJ1-2; 9 bases fit TRBD1. CDR1 and CDR2 (germline): SGHRS, YFSETQ. With V trimmed by 4 bases and J by 8 bases, 9 bases remained unmatched. There are 14 residues in the CDR3. Complete variable domain (other parts from reference TRBV5-1 and TRBJ1-2): KAGVTQTPRYLIKTRGQQVTLSCSPISGHRSVSWYQQTPGQGLQFLFEYFSETQRNKGNFPGRFSGRQFSNSRSEMNVSTLELGDSALYLCASSLRTGEGGYTFGSGTRLTVV.

On this clonotype itself: This may stem from a read error, because a much larger clone lies one nucleotide away. The rearrangement joins TRBV12-3 or TRBV12-4 to TRBJ2-1; TRBD1 aligns across 9 bases. V lost 6 bases to trimming and J lost 5 bases; unmatched junction nucleotides: 11. There are 16 residues in the CDR3. The CDR3 spells CASSTTGGGLNNEQFF. As DNA, the CDR3 is TGTGCCAGCAGCACAACAGGGGGCGGGTTAAACAATGAGCAGTTCTTC.

This clonotype showed up many times. The J gene is TRBJ2-5, the V gene TRBV6-2 or TRBV6-3; 11 bases align to TRBD2. With 6 bases clipped from V and 4 bases from J, the junction kept 7 bases outside the gene matches. The length of the CDR3 is 15 residues. Germline loops: CDR1 MNHEY, CDR2 SVGEGT. Here the CDR3 DNA reads TGTGCCAGCAGACCCTTTGGACTAGCGGGAGAGACCCAGTACTTC. This sequence encodes CASRPFGLAGETQYF.

V gene TRBV6-5 combines with J gene TRBJ2-3; D call uncertain. The length of the CDR3 is 13 residues. V was trimmed by 11 bases and J by 0 bases, leaving 12 bases between them. CDR1 is MNHEY and CDR2 is SVGAGI in the germline V gene. This chain's CDR3 is CAGRPISTDTQYF. The CDR3 DNA follows: TGTGCCGGTAGACCCATTAGCACAGATACGCAGTATTTT.

This clonotype has at least ten counts. CDR3 nucleotide sequence: TGCGCCAGCAGCCAAGAAGCAGAGTACGAGCAGTACTTC. This codes for CASSQEAEYEQYF. The chain carries TRBV4-3 and TRBJ2-7; D remains unclear. Between the trimmed V and J ends, which lost 0 bases and 4 bases, there was a span of 7 bases. Germline values: CDR1 LGHNA, CDR2 YSLEER. This CDR3 has 13 amino acids.

This clonotype was seen a few times. The V gene is TRBV19, the J gene TRBJ2-6; D uncertain. Germline-derived CDR1 and CDR2 are LNHDA and SQIVND (reference sequence). This CDR3 region has 17 residues. V lost 3 bases and J 0 bases, leaving 12 bases between the germline ends. CDR3 region: CASSILGIDSGANVLTF. The CDR3 nucleotides read TGTGCCAGTAGTATTTTAGGGATCGACTCTGGGGCCAACGTCCTGACTTTC.

The table lists this clonotype with a few counts. This chain's CDR3 is CSPRGPVNTGELFF. CDR3 sequence (DNA): TGCAGCCCTAGGGGACCTGTGAACACCGGGGAGCTGTTTTTT. This sequence joins TRBV29-1 and TRBJ2-2, with D possibly being TRBD1 or TRBD2 (5 bases each). Between the trimmed V and J ends, which lost 8 bases and 1 base, there was a span of 14 bases. The CDR3 has 14 amino acids. Germline CDR1 SQVTM, CDR2 ANQGSEA.

Comments on this clonotype: With a much larger clone just one base away, this may be a read error. V gene TRBV19 combines with J gene TRBJ2-7, with 7 bases fitting TRBD1. This CDR3 region has 15 residues. Germline V CDR1 and CDR2: LNHDA, SQIVND (reference sequence). V shed 6 bases and J 0 bases; nucleotides not matched to a gene: 8. CDR3 nucleotide sequence: TGTGCCAGTAGAAGACAGGGCTTGAGCTCCTACGAGCAGTACTTC. Its translation: CASRRQGLSSYEQYF. The complete variable domain, with remaining parts taken from reference TRBV19 and TRBJ2-7, reads DGGITQSPKYLFRKEGQNVTLSCEQNLNHDAMYWYRQDPGQGLRLIYYSQIVNDFQKGDIAEGYSVSREKKESFPLTVTSAQKNPTAFYLCASRRQGLSSYEQYFGPGTRLTVT.

This clonotype was observed a single time. This chain joins TRBV29-1 and TRBJ2-5; D uncertain. The closer fit of TRBJ2-7 to the DNA end suggests the J call may be wrong. Per germline, CDR1 SQVTM and CDR2 ANQGSEA. The CDR3 spans 13 residues. CDR3 loop: CSVEGDLDYEQYF. CDR3 bases: TGCAGCGTTGAAGGTGATCTAGACTACGAGCAGTACTTC.

As for this clonotype: The final CDR3 position lacks the conserved phenylalanine or tryptophan, pointing to a likely read error. The V and J genes are TRBV5-1 and TRBJ1-6, with a tentative D call TRBD1 (6 bases). The CDR3 consists of 19 residues. The ends were cut back, 1 base at V and 0 bases at J, with 17 bases in the middle. CDR1 is SGHRS, CDR2 YFSETQ, per germline. In DNA, the CDR3 is TGCGCCAGCAGCTTGTACGGACAGTGGGCTTACTCCTATAATTCACCCCTCCACTCT. Residues: CASSLYGQWAYSYNSPLHS.

This clonotype was picked up a small number of times. Just one base apart from a much larger clone, this may be a read error. The rearrangement uses TRBV5-5 and TRBJ2-1; D not resolved. CDR1 SGHKS and CDR2 YYEKEE come from the germline V gene (reference sequence). This CDR3 has 12 amino acids. Trimming shortened V by 2 bases and J by 6 bases, and 6 bases separated the two germline ends. Written as DNA, the CDR3 is TGTGCCAGCAGCTTCGAGATCAATGAGCAGTTCTTC. As protein: CASSFEINEQFF.

This clonotype was recorded a few times. A read error may be the cause here, since a much bigger clone is one base away. The chain joins TRBV7-9 to TRBJ2-7; tentatively, D is TRBD1 or TRBD2 (5 bases each). In germline, CDR1 is SEHNR, CDR2 FQNEAQ (reference sequence). CDR3 length: 13 residues. Between the trimmed V and J ends, which lost 4 bases and 5 bases, there was a span of 12 bases. Here the CDR3 DNA reads TGTGCCAGCAGCTGGGACCGATCCCACGAGCAGTACTTC. Its translation is CASSWDRSHEQYF.

Only one count was recorded for this clonotype. J is TRBJ2-2 and V is TRBV10-3; the D is unclear. V lost 6 bases to trimming and J lost 4 bases, with 15 bases between them. The CDR3 is 15 amino acids. CDR1 is ENHRY, CDR2 SYGVKD, per germline. This chain's CDR3 is CAISDSLSGTGELFF. CDR3 sequence (DNA): TGTGCCATCAGCGACTCCCTGTCGGGCACCGGGGAGCTGTTTTTT.

In this sample, this clonotype turned up many times. The CDR3 nucleotides read TGTGCCAGTAGTATAGATGCGGGGGATACGCAGTATTTT. This sequence encodes CASSIDAGDTQYF. The genes are TRBV19 and TRBJ2-3; D may be TRBD2 (6 bases). V dropped 0 bases and J dropped 6 bases, with 7 bases sitting between them. CDR1 LNHDA and CDR2 SQIVND come from the germline V gene (reference sequence). The CDR3 is 13 amino acids.

The chain recombines TRBV29-1 with TRBJ2-7; 9 bases agree with TRBD1. CDR3 length: 14 residues. The V gene end was trimmed by 5 bases and the J gene end by 6 bases; junction bases not matched to a gene: 11. Per the germline V gene, CDR1 is SQVTM and CDR2 is ANQGSEA. CDR3 DNA sequence: TGCAGCGTTTCTACAGGGGGCGGATCGCGCGAGCAGTACTTC. It is translated as CSVSTGGGSREQYF.

This clonotype has ten or more counts. The chain joins TRBV6-1 to TRBJ1-5, with D uncertain. Germline-derived CDR1 and CDR2 are MNHNS and SASEGT. The V end lost 5 bases, the J end lost 0 bases, and 8 bases lay between the germline ends. CDR3 length equals 14 residues. The CDR3 DNA sequence: TGTGCCAGCAGTCCCGCTCATAGCAATCAGCCCCAGCATTTT. As protein: CASSPAHSNQPQHF.

This clonotype was counted many times. The chain has TRBV6-2 or TRBV6-3 and TRBJ1-5; D gene unclear. Germline V lookup: CDR1 MNHEY, CDR2 SVGEGT. The CDR3 totals 14 residues. The V end lost 6 bases, the J end lost 0 bases, and 9 bases lay between the germline ends. CDR3 protein: CASSLRLSNQPQHF. The CDR3 nucleotides read TGTGCCAGCAGCCTCAGACTTAGCAATCAGCCCCAGCATTTT.

This clonotype was seen ten or more times. The chain couples TRBV27 to TRBJ1-5, with 9 bases identical to TRBD1. From germline, CDR1 is MNHEY and CDR2 SMNVEV (reference sequence). The length of the CDR3 is 16 residues. After removal of 3 bases from V and 1 base from J, the junction contained 4 bases not matched to a gene. Written as DNA, the CDR3 is TGTGCCAGCAGTTTCGGACAGGGGACAAGCAATCAGCCCCAGCATTTT. It encodes CASSFGQGTSNQPQHF.

Regarding this clonotype: The junction departs from germline at one end; a sequencing error may be responsible. The chain has TRBV19 and TRBJ2-1, with D hard to call. Germline CDR1 and CDR2: LNHDA and SQIVND (reference sequence). CDR3 length: 13 residues. CDR3 DNA: TGTGCCAGTATGAAGGATCTTCTCAATGAGCAGTTCTTT. Amino acids: CASMKDLLNEQFF.

In this sample, this clonotype turned up many times. The chain uses TRBV6-1 and TRBJ2-3; D is undetermined. The germline V gene has CDR1 MNHNS and CDR2 SASEGT. The CDR3 covers 13 residues. V lost 4 bases to trimming and J lost 4 bases, with 9 bases between them. The chain's CDR3 is CASSAVDPDTQYF. CDR3 nucleotides: TGTGCCAGCAGTGCGGTCGACCCAGATACGCAGTATTTT.

This clonotype was seen ten or more times. The chain carries TRBV2 and TRBJ2-7; possible D gene TRBD1, 5 bases. Germline assignment: CDR1 SNHLY and CDR2 FYNNEI. This CDR3 region has 13 residues. Deletions cut 5 bases from V and 6 bases from J, with 14 bases between. The CDR3 DNA reads TGTGCCAGCAGTAGATCCAGGGTTAGCGAGCAGTACTTC. It translates to CASSRSRVSEQYF.